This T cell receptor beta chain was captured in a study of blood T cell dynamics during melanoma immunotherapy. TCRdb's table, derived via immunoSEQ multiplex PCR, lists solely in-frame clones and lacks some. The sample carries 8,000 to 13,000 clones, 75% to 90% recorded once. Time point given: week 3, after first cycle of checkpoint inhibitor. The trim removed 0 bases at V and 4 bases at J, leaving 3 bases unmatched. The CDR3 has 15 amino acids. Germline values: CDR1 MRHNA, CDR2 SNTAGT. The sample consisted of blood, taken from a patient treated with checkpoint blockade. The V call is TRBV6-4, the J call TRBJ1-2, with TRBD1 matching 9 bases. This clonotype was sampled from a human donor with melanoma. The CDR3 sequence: CASSDSGQGAYGYTF. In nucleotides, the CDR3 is TGTGCCAGCAGTGACTCGGGACAGGGCGCCTATGGCTACACCTTC.